One sample yielded the 3 T cell receptor beta chains listed below, sequenced in a study of blood T cell repertoires in COVID-19. Profiling relied on immunoSEQ multiplex PCR, and the TCRdb table lists in-frame clones only, not all of them. The sample consists of around 70,000 clones, roughly 80% of them appearing once. The specimen was peripheral blood. Receptor source: a human donor in a cohort sampled during active COVID-19.

As for this clone: The junction shows a germline mismatch at one end, possibly a read error. This chain uses TRBV5-1 with TRBJ2-5; 7 bases map to TRBD2. The CDR3 runs 13 residues. Germline V gives CDR1 SGHRS, CDR2 YFSETQ. CDR3 in amino acids: CASSLGQREGAHF. The DNA of the CDR3 is TGCGCCAGCAGCTTGGGCCAGCGGGAAGGGGCACACTTC.

This sequence joins TRBV6-5 and TRBJ1-6; D gene ambiguous. The CDR3 runs to 15 residues. V gave up 3 bases and J gave up 0 bases, with 6 bases separating them. CDR1 and CDR2 (germline): MNHEY, SVGAGI. CDR3 sequence: CASSYRSSYNSPLHF. DNA for the CDR3: TGTGCCAGCAGTTATAGGAGCTCCTATAATTCACCCCTCCACTTT.

The rearrangement links TRBV11-3 to TRBJ2-3; 8 bases fit TRBD2. With V trimmed by 1 base and J by 3 bases, 9 bases remained unmatched. The CDR3 is 17 amino acids. Germline V gene data show CDR1 as SGHNT and CDR2 as YENEEA. CDR3 in amino acids: CASSLGRSGIGTDTQYF. The CDR3 nucleotides are TGTGCCAGCAGCTTAGGCCGTAGCGGGATCGGTACAGATACGCAGTATTTT.